Shown below are 26 T cell receptor beta chains from a single sample sequenced in a study of glioma-infiltrating T cells. Amplification of TCR alpha and beta CDR3 regions from RNA used iRepertoire nested multiplex PCR. MiXCR, applied by TCRdb to the multiplex PCR reads, yields one record per CDR3 protein. This table has 100,000 to 150,000 distinct CDR3 sequences, approximately 25% appearing once. The sequenced sample was glioma tissue, nonneoplastic brain tissue, or PBMCs (not recorded which). These TCRs come from a human donor with low-grade glioma or glioblastoma, undergoing nonglioma brain surgery, or in good health (not recorded which).

This clonotype was detected only a few times. This chain uses TRBV18 with TRBJ2-5; 9 bases are shared with TRBD1. J lost 1 base, V lost 0 bases, and 9 bases had no gene match. CDR3 length: 18 amino acids. Germline CDR1 and CDR2: KGHSH and LQKENI. The CDR3 DNA sequence: TGTGCCAGCTCACCACCGGGACAGGGACTAAGAATCCAAGAGACCCAGTACTTC. This translates into CASSPPGQGLRIQETQYF.

V usage is TRBV19 and J usage is TRBJ1-5; tentative D call: TRBD1 (5 bases). V lost 0 bases to trimming and J lost 7 bases, with 7 bases between them. CDR1 and CDR2 from the germline V gene are LNHDA and SQIVND (reference sequence). The length of the CDR3 is 13 residues. The CDR3 loop is CASSIEGQQPQHF. The CDR3 DNA reads as TGTGCCAGTAGTATAGAGGGGCAACAGCCCCAGCATTTT.

This clonotype was detected many times. This chain joins TRBV20-1 and TRBJ2-7, with 11 bases lining up with TRBD2. The V gene end was trimmed by 1 base and the J gene end by 0 bases; junction bases not matched to a gene: 17. The CDR3 loop spans 20 amino acids. The germline CDR1 and CDR2 sequences are DFQATT and SNEGSKA (reference sequence). The CDR3, as DNA: TGCAGTGCTAGAGGGGAATGGCTAGGGACTAGCGGAGCGAGCTCCTACGAGCAGTACTTC. Translated, it gives CSARGEWLGTSGASSYEQYF.

V gene TRBV30 combines with J gene TRBJ1-1; the D is unclear. Per the germline V gene, CDR1 is GTSNPN and CDR2 is SVGIG (reference sequence). This CDR3 has 10 amino acids. Trimming left V 6 bases short and J 6 bases short, with 8 bases between. The CDR3 protein is CACYGSEAFF. The DNA for the CDR3 is TGTGCCTGTTATGGGTCTGAAGCTTTCTTT.

The table lists this clonotype with a few counts. The V gene is TRBV5-6, the J gene TRBJ2-2; D unresolved. Germline CDR1 and CDR2: SGHDT and YYEEEE. CDR3 length: 15 residues. V lost 4 bases to trimming and J lost 1 base, with 11 bases between them. The CDR3 protein is CASSQDRRNTGELFF. CDR3 coding DNA: TGTGCCAGCAGCCAAGACCGTAGGAACACCGGGGAGCTGTTTTTT.

This clonotype was seen ten or more times. V is TRBV2 and J is TRBJ2-1, with D perhaps matching TRBD2 (5 bases). The germline gives CDR1 SNHLY, CDR2 FYNNEI. V lost 3 bases, J lost 0 bases, and 9 bases lay in between. The CDR3 is made up of 15 amino acids. The CDR3 protein is CASSDIGLSYNEQFF. CDR3 in DNA: TGTGCCAGCAGTGATATCGGACTCTCCTACAATGAGCAGTTCTTC.

In this sample, this clonotype turned up a few times. This may be a read error: a much more frequent sequence differs by one nucleotide. The genes are TRBV15 and TRBJ1-2; a possible D gene is TRBD1 (6 bases). This CDR3 spans 14 amino acids. Trimming cost V 1 base and J 14 bases, with 20 bases left between them. CDR1 and CDR2 (germline): LNHNV, YYDKDF (reference sequence). CDR3 residues: CATSRGNSGEDRTF. As DNA, the CDR3 is TGTGCCACCAGCAGAGGTAATTCAGGGGAGGACCGTACCTTC. Together with reference TRBV15 and TRBJ1-2, the CDR3 gives the full variable domain: DAMVIQNPRYQVTQFGKPVTLSCSQTLNHNVMYWYQQKSSQAPKLLFHYYDKDFNNEADTPDNFQSRRPNTSFCFLDIRSPGLGDTAMYLCATSRGNSGEDRTFGSGTRLTVV.

CDR3 amino acids: CSAAGTGDEQYF. Written as DNA, the CDR3 is TGCAGCGCCGCCGGGACAGGGGACGAGCAGTACTTC. J is TRBJ2-7 and V is TRBV29-1; TRBD1 aligns across 10 bases. V lost 7 bases and J lost 5; bases outside the gene matches: 5. Germline V gene data show CDR1 as SQVTM and CDR2 as ANQGSEA. The CDR3 spans 12 residues.

For this clonotype: A much larger clone is a single base away; this may be a read error. The chain employs TRBV18 and TRBJ2-7; tentative D call: TRBD2 (6 bases). Trimming pared 5 bases from V and 4 bases from J, leaving 15 bases between. The CDR3 has 14 residues. Germline V gene data show CDR1 as KGHSH and CDR2 as LQKENI. The CDR3 sequence is CASSSTSREYEQYF. The CDR3 DNA is TGTGCCAGCTCATCTACTAGCAGGGAGTACGAGCAGTACTTC. Based on the CDR3 plus reference TRBV18 and TRBJ2-7, the full variable domain is NAGVMQNPRHLVRRRGQEARLRCSPMKGHSHVYWYRQLPEEGLKFMVYLQKENIIDESGMPKERFSAEFPKEGPSILRIQQVVRGDSAAYFCASSSTSREYEQYFGPGTRLTVT.

The chain has TRBV6-2 or TRBV6-3 and TRBJ2-1; D ambiguous. From germline, CDR1 is MNHEY and CDR2 SVGEGT. The CDR3 totals 11 residues. Trimming stripped 11 bases from V and 15 bases from J, with 20 bases between. The CDR3, as DNA: TGTGCCCGCCGCCCCGCCCCTGCGCCGTTCTTC. Protein sequence: CARRPAPAPFF.

Many counts were recorded for this clonotype. The chain employs TRBV6-1 and TRBJ1-5, with TRBD1 matching 8 bases. The trim removed 6 bases at V and 7 bases at J, leaving 8 bases unmatched. Per the germline V gene, CDR1 is MNHNS and CDR2 is SASEGT. The CDR3 sequence is 14 residues long. CDR3 nucleotide sequence: TGTGCCAGCAGGGATACAGGGGGAAGGCAGCCCCAGCATTTT. Translated, it gives CASRDTGGRQPQHF.

This clonotype has just a few counts. The rearrangement links TRBV5-6 to TRBJ2-5, with 15 bases that match TRBD2. Germline-derived CDR1 and CDR2 are SGHDT and YYEEEE. V shed 4 bases, J shed 6 bases, and the junction held 7 bases outside the gene matches. CDR3 length equals 16 residues. The CDR3 DNA is TGTGCCAGCAGCGTCAGAGGGACTAGCGGGGGGAAGACCCAGTACTTC. Protein: CASSVRGTSGGKTQYF.

V is TRBV29-1 and J is TRBJ2-7; no reliable D call. The germline gives CDR1 SQVTM, CDR2 ANQGSEA. The CDR3 is 12 residues long. Trimming shortened V by 5 bases and J by 0 bases, and 8 bases separated the two germline ends. In DNA, the CDR3 is TGCAGCGTTTCTCCCAACTCCTACGAGCAGTACTTC. Translation: CSVSPNSYEQYF.

This clonotype was picked up a small number of times. The chain carries TRBV29-1 and TRBJ2-1, with D possibly being TRBD2 (5 bases). This CDR3 is built from 12 residues. CDR1 and CDR2 (germline): SQVTM, ANQGSEA. Trimming pared 7 bases from V and 0 bases from J, leaving 7 bases between. The CDR3: CSGGSSYNEQFF. In DNA form, the CDR3 reads TGCAGCGGAGGGAGCTCCTACAATGAGCAGTTCTTC.

This clonotype has ten or more counts. V and J are TRBV27 and TRBJ2-6; D gene unclear. The germline CDR1 and CDR2 sequences are MNHEY and SMNVEV (reference sequence). V was clipped by 4 bases and J by 4 bases, with 5 bases between them. This CDR3 contains 13 residues. The CDR3 is CASSSGGANVLTF. CDR3 coding DNA: TGTGCCAGCAGTTCAGGCGGGGCCAACGTCCTGACTTTC.

V is TRBV29-1 and J is TRBJ2-1; TRBD2 aligns across 7 bases. The CDR3 consists of 15 residues. V lost 7 bases and J lost 5; bases outside the gene matches: 14. The germline V gene encodes CDR1 SQVTM and CDR2 ANQGSEA. The CDR3 reads CSGTLTSDLNNEQFF. The CDR3, as DNA: TGCAGCGGTACCCTAACTAGCGACCTAAACAATGAGCAGTTCTTC.

A remark on this clonotype: It may be a read error: a sequence one base away is much more abundant. The chain uses TRBV3-1 and TRBJ1-2, with unresolved D. V lost 2 bases and J lost 6, with 4 bases in between. Germline assignment: CDR1 LGHDT and CDR2 YNNKEL (reference sequence). The CDR3 consists of 11 residues. This CDR3 reads CASSQRNGYTF. Here the CDR3 DNA reads TGTGCCAGCAGCCAAAGGAATGGCTACACCTTC. The variable domain in full, completed from reference TRBV3-1 and TRBJ1-2, reads DTAVSQTPKYLVTQMGNDKSIKCEQNLGHDTMYWYKQDSKKFLKIMFSYNNKELIINETVPNRFSPKSPDKAHLNLHINSLELGDSAVYFCASSQRNGYTFGSGTRLTVV.

This clonotype was counted many times. The rearrangement links TRBV7-2 to TRBJ2-4; D is uncertain. This CDR3 has 12 residues. Germline CDR1 and CDR2: SGHTA and FQGNSA. Trimming stripped 3 bases from V and 4 bases from J, with 4 bases between. The CDR3 sequence: CASSFGKNIQYF. The CDR3 nucleotides are TGTGCCAGCAGCTTCGGAAAAAACATTCAGTACTTC.

This clonotype was detected many times. The chain has TRBV15 and TRBJ2-1; no definite D call. V was cut by 3 bases and J by 9 bases, with 9 bases left in between. The CDR3 consists of 12 residues. Germline CDR1 reads LNHNV; CDR2 reads YYDKDF (reference sequence). DNA of the CDR3: TGTGCCACCAGCAGGGTATCGAGTGAGCAGTTCTTC. It yields the protein CATSRVSSEQFF. The full variable domain, completed using reference TRBV15 and TRBJ2-1, is DAMVIQNPRYQVTQFGKPVTLSCSQTLNHNVMYWYQQKSSQAPKLLFHYYDKDFNNEADTPDNFQSRRPNTSFCFLDIRSPGLGDTAMYLCATSRVSSEQFFGPGTRLTVL.

The genes are TRBV5-6 and TRBJ2-3; D possibly corresponds to TRBD1 (5 bases). This CDR3 is 15 amino acids long. From germline, CDR1 is SGHDT and CDR2 YYEEEE. V was pared by 4 bases and J by 5 bases, with 17 bases between. This chain's CDR3 is CASSLQVNFGDTQYF. The CDR3 region has the DNA TGTGCCAGCAGCCTACAGGTTAATTTTGGAGATACGCAGTATTTT.

The chain couples TRBV6-9 to TRBJ2-5; D might be TRBD2 (6 bases). The CDR3 contains 18 residues. V was pared by 4 bases and J by 5 bases, with 26 bases between. The germline CDR1 and CDR2 sequences are MNHGY and SVAAGI. CDR3 sequence: CASSSNIVEGLAIETQYF. Here the CDR3 DNA reads TGTGCCAGCAGTTCCAACATCGTGGAGGGTCTAGCCATTGAGACCCAGTACTTC.

A word on this clonotype: Possible read error: a much larger clone is one base away. The final CDR3 position lacks the conserved phenylalanine or tryptophan, pointing to a likely read error. This chain links TRBV5-6 with TRBJ2-3; TRBD2 matches 8 bases. With V trimmed by 4 bases and J by 3 bases, 7 bases remained unmatched. CDR1 is SGHDT and CDR2 is YYEEEE in the germline V gene. This CDR3 has 15 residues. This CDR3 is CASSRTGLETDTQYV. The DNA for the CDR3 is TGTGCCAGCAGCCGGACGGGACTAGAAACAGATACGCAGTATGTT.

The count of this clonotype is one. One base away lies a much larger clone, so this may be a sequencing read error. The chain employs TRBV7-2 and TRBJ2-4; 8 bases align to TRBD2. CDR3 length: 18 residues. From germline, CDR1 is SGHTA and CDR2 FQGNSA. The CDR3 DNA is TGTGCCAGCAGCTTATTATCGGGAGGGCTTGGAGCCAAAAACACTCAGTACTTC. Its protein product is CASSLLSGGLGAKNTQYF.

This clonotype was detected ten times or more. The V call is TRBV5-1, the J call TRBJ2-7; 7 nucleotides align to TRBD2. This CDR3 is 13 amino acids long. Trimming took 5 bases from V and 3 from J; bases not matched to a gene: 5. Germline V gene lookup returns CDR1 SGHRS and CDR2 YFSETQ. As DNA, the CDR3 is TGCGCCAGCAGGGGGGGGGACTTCTACGAGCAGTACTTC. As protein: CASRGGDFYEQYF.

This clonotype was found many times. The chain uses TRBV6-1 and TRBJ2-7, with 9 bases matching TRBD2. From germline, CDR1 is MNHNS and CDR2 SASEGT. V lost 7 bases and J lost 6; bases outside the gene matches: 10. The CDR3 is 14 residues long. The CDR3 spells CASKTSGPPAEQYF. The CDR3, as DNA: TGTGCCAGCAAAACTAGCGGGCCGCCTGCCGAGCAGTACTTC.

This clonotype was detected ten times or more. The rearrangement links TRBV7-9 to TRBJ2-7; D gene unclear. Trimming took 0 bases from V and 0 from J, leaving 6 bases between them. The CDR3 sequence is 14 residues long. The germline CDR1 and CDR2 sequences are SEHNR and FQNEAQ (reference sequence). CDR3 residues: CASSLAHSSYEQYF. CDR3 sequence (DNA): TGTGCCAGCAGCTTAGCGCACAGCTCCTACGAGCAGTACTTC.